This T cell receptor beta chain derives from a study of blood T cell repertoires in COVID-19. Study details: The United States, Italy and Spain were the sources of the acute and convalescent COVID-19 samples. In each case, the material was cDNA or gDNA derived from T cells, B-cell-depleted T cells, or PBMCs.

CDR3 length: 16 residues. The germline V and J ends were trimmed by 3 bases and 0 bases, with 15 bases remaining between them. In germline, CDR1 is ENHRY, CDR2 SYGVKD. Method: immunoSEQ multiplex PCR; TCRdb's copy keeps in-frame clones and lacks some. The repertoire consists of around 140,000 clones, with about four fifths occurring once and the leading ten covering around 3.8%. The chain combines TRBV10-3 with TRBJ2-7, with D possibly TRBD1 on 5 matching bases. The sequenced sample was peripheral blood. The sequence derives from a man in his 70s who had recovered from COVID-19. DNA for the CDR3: TGTGCCATCAGTGAAGCCGCGCAGGGCAGCTCCTACGAGCAGTACTTC. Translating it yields CAISEAAQGSSYEQYF.